A selection of T cell receptor beta chains follows, all from one sample in a study of blood T cell repertoires in COVID-19. Clones were read by immunoSEQ multiplex PCR, and TCRdb kept only the in-frame ones, dropping some. The sample holds 200,000 to 250,000 clones, 70% to 85% seen once. The specimen was PBMCs or T cells enriched from blood (not recorded which). All receptors derive from a woman in her thirties or forties with acute COVID-19. Both conserved end residues are part of each CDR3. The D gene is left open where the match is weak. Some rows mark clone size as missing; the rest say once, few, many or name a class of expanded clone.

v_gene	j_gene	abundance	d_gene	CDR3nt	CDR3aa
TRBV30	TRBJ1-4	NA	NA	TGTGCCTGGACCCAGGACAGACGGAATGAAAAACTGTTTTTT	CAWTQDRRNEKLFF
TRBV30	TRBJ1-1	NA	TRBD1	TGTGCCGGGGACAGGCGGAACACTGAAGCTTTCTTT	CAGDRRNTEAFF
TRBV7-6	TRBJ2-7	once	TRBD2	TGTGCCAGCAGCTTAGGAGGTAGTTTTAGCGGGTCCTACGAGCAGTACTTC	CASSLGGSFSGSYEQYF
TRBV19	TRBJ1-2	NA	NA	TGTGCCAGTAGTATTGGTTACAGAAACTATGGCTACACCTTC	CASSIGYRNYGYTF
TRBV30	TRBJ2-2	NA	TRBD2	TGTGCCTGGAGGGGGAGGGAACTCCGAACGAACACCGGGGAGCTGTTTTTT	CAWRGRELRTNTGELFF
TRBV4-2	TRBJ1-3	NA	NA	TGTGCCAGCAGGCCCGGGGGGCCCTTCTCTGGAAACACCATATATTTT	CASRPGGPFSGNTIYF
TRBV5-1	TRBJ1-1	NA	TRBD1	TGCGCCAGCAGCTTACTAGACAGGGGGCGAGCTTTCTTT	CASSLLDRGRAFF
TRBV27	TRBJ1-3	NA	TRBD1	TGTGCCAGCAGGGCTGACAGGGATTACTCTGGAAACACCATATATTTT	CASRADRDYSGNTIYF
TRBV5-1	TRBJ2-1	few	TRBD2	TGCGCCAGCAGCTTGCGCCTAGCGGGTACCACTGGGTACAATGAGCAGTTCTTC	CASSLRLAGTTGYNEQFF
TRBV6-5	TRBJ1-3	NA	NA	TGTGCCAGCATTGGGGGGGCTGGAAACACCATATATTTT	CASIGGAGNTIYF
TRBV4-1	TRBJ1-2	NA	TRBD1	TGCGCCAGCAGCCAAGACAGAGGGCAGGGGGCGTTTCGACGGTTTGGCTACACCTTC	CASSQDRGQGAFRRFGYTF
TRBV11-2	TRBJ2-1	NA	TRBD2	TGTGCCAGCAGCAAAAAGACTAGCCCTGCCCCTAATGAGCAGTTCTTC	CASSKKTSPAPNEQFF
TRBV28	TRBJ1-1	NA	NA	TGTGCCAGCAGTCCACTACCGGGTAAGGCTTTCTTT	CASSPLPGKAFF
TRBV5-4	TRBJ2-2	NA	NA	TGTGCCAGCAGCTTGGCCTTCGGTGGCGGCGGGGAGCTGTTTTTT	CASSLAFGGGGELFF
TRBV5-1	TRBJ2-3	NA	TRBD1	TGCGCCAGCAGCCTGGGACAGGGCCCAGATACGCAGTATTTT	CASSLGQGPDTQYF
TRBV28	TRBJ1-6	NA	TRBD1	TGTGCCAGCAGCCCGCAGGGACAGGGGTCTTCACCCCTCCACTTT	CASSPQGQGSSPLHF
TRBV11-1	TRBJ2-3	once	NA	TGTGCCAGCAGCTTAACTTTTGTACCCGGGGGAGATACGCAGTATTTT	CASSLTFVPGGDTQYF
TRBV4-2	TRBJ2-3	NA	TRBD2	TGTGCCAGCAGCCAAGACCTGGGACTAGCGGGGCGGAGGGCTACGCAGTATTTT	CASSQDLGLAGRRATQYF
TRBV28	TRBJ2-2	NA	NA	TGTGCCAGCGGCATCCCGTTTACCGGGGAGCTGTTTTTT	CASGIPFTGELFF
TRBV5-4	TRBJ2-3	NA	TRBD2	TGTGCCAGCAGCTCAAAAGCGGGGGATCTCACAGATACGCAGTATTTT	CASSSKAGDLTDTQYF
TRBV3-1/TRBV3-2	TRBJ1-1	NA	NA	TGTGCCAGCAGCCTCCACCAAGTAGGAGCTGAAGCTTTCTTT	CASSLHQVGAEAFF
TRBV28	TRBJ1-5	NA	NA	TGTGCCAGCAAGGGGTTCAGCAATCAGCCCCAGCATTTT	CASKGFSNQPQHF
TRBV6-2/TRBV6-3	TRBJ1-2	NA	TRBD1	TGTGCCAGCAGTTACTCGCCTAGGGGGCGCGAATACTATGGCTACACCTTC	CASSYSPRGREYYGYTF
TRBV9	TRBJ1-1	NA	NA	TGTGCCAGCAGCTCAGCCCCGGGGACTGAAGCTTTCTTT	CASSSAPGTEAFF
TRBV28	TRBJ2-1	NA	TRBD2	TGTGCCAGCAGTTTTTTTACGGCGGGAGATAGGAAGGATGAGCAGTTCTTC	CASSFFTAGDRKDEQFF
TRBV5-1	TRBJ1-4	NA	TRBD1	TGCGCCAGCAGCTGGGTACAGGGGACTAATGAAAAACTGTTTTTT	CASSWVQGTNEKLFF
TRBV4-2	TRBJ2-1	NA	TRBD2	TGTGCCAGCAGCCCTTTCGCTAGCGGGAGATTCCCTGAGCAGTTCTTC	CASSPFASGRFPEQFF
TRBV7-9	TRBJ2-3	few	NA	TGTGCCAGCAGCTTAGGAGGTTTGTCAGTCACAGATACGCAGTATTTT	CASSLGGLSVTDTQYF
TRBV5-1	TRBJ2-1	few	TRBD1	TGCGCCAGCAGACAGGGACAGTCCTACAATGAGCAGTTCTTC	CASRQGQSYNEQFF
TRBV7-8	TRBJ2-1	NA	TRBD2	TGTGCCAGCAGCTTAAACCTAGCGGGAGGCCGCGAGCAGTTCTTC	CASSLNLAGGREQFF
TRBV5-1	TRBJ2-1	NA	TRBD2	TGCGCCAGCAGCTTGTCTACTAGCGGCAATGAGCAGTTCTTC	CASSLSTSGNEQFF
TRBV18	TRBJ1-1	NA	NA	TGTGCCAGCTCACCTGACAGCTACACTGAAGCTTTCTTT	CASSPDSYTEAFF
TRBV7-2	TRBJ2-7	NA	NA	TGTGCCAGCAGCTTAGAGGAGGGCTACGAGCAGTACTTC	CASSLEEGYEQYF
TRBV3-1/TRBV3-2	TRBJ2-5	NA	TRBD1	TGTGCCAGCAGCCCTCCGGACAGGGACCAAGAGACCCAGTACTTC	CASSPPDRDQETQYF
TRBV2	TRBJ1-4	NA	NA	TGTGCCAGCAGAGGTTCCCAGGGAAATGAAAAACTGTTTTTT	CASRGSQGNEKLFF
TRBV7-8	TRBJ2-7	NA	TRBD2	TGTGCCAGCAGCACCTCAGCGGGAGTGGAGGAGCAGTACTTC	CASSTSAGVEEQYF
TRBV6-5	TRBJ2-1	NA	TRBD1	TGTGCCACCACGGGACAGCATAGCTCCTACAATGAGCAGTTCTTC	CATTGQHSSYNEQFF
TRBV28	TRBJ1-6	NA	NA	TGTGCCAGCAGGACCACTGGCAGGATTAATTCACCCCTCCACTTT	CASRTTGRINSPLHF
TRBV15	TRBJ1-6	NA	NA	TGTGCCACCAGCAGGAACAGGGATAATTCACCCCTCCACTTT	CATSRNRDNSPLHF
TRBV7-8	TRBJ1-1	NA	TRBD1	TGTGCCAGCAGGTCCGGGACAGGGGCAACCAACACTGAAGCTTTCTTT	CASRSGTGATNTEAFF
TRBV29-1	TRBJ2-2	NA	NA	TGCAGCGTTGCGGGTCCGAACACCGGGGAGCTGTTTTTT	CSVAGPNTGELFF
TRBV9	TRBJ1-3	NA	TRBD1	TGTGCCAGCAGCGCGGGGGGGACAGACCTCTCTGGAAACACCATATATTTT	CASSAGGTDLSGNTIYF
TRBV7-8	TRBJ1-3	NA	NA	TGTGCCAGCAGCCCTAAAAACACCATATATTTT	CASSPKNTIYF
TRBV5-1	TRBJ2-5	NA	NA	TGCGCCAGCAGCTTGGTTGTTTCGGGACTGGCAGAGACCCAGTACTTC	CASSLVVSGLAETQYF
TRBV6-5	TRBJ1-2	NA	NA	TGTGCCAGCAGTTACAATAGCGTGGATCCCTATGGCTACACCTTC	CASSYNSVDPYGYTF
TRBV7-9	TRBJ1-4	NA	NA	TGTGCCAGCAGCTCGACACGGGGGGAGGTGGAAAAACTGTTTTTT	CASSSTRGEVEKLFF
TRBV5-1	TRBJ2-2	once	NA	TGCGCCAGCAGCTTGGCCTTAACCGGGGAGCTGTTTTTT	CASSLALTGELFF
TRBV30	TRBJ1-2	NA	TRBD1	TGTGCCTGGAGTTCCAAAGTCAGGGGGCCGGTCTATGGCTACACCTTC	CAWSSKVRGPVYGYTF
TRBV5-1	TRBJ2-5	NA	NA	TGCGCCAGCAGCTTGGCAGGGACACCTGAAGAGACCCAGTACTTC	CASSLAGTPEETQYF
TRBV6-5	TRBJ2-7	NA	NA	TGTGCCAGCAGTTACACCGGAGTACACAAGTACGAGCAGTACTTC	CASSYTGVHKYEQYF
TRBV7-2	TRBJ1-2	NA	NA	TGTGCCAGCAGCTTAGGAGGACCGACTAGCGGCTACACCTTC	CASSLGGPTSGYTF
TRBV5-6	TRBJ2-7	NA	TRBD1	TGTGCCAGCAGCCGAGGACAGGCCAGGGACGAGCAGTACTTC	CASSRGQARDEQYF
TRBV25-1	TRBJ1-1	NA	NA	TGTGCCAGCAGTGAATTCGGGGGGGCAATGGAAGCTTTCTTT	CASSEFGGAMEAFF
TRBV19	TRBJ2-7	NA	NA	TGTGCCAGTAGTGATCAGGACGAGCAGTACTTC	CASSDQDEQYF
TRBV28	TRBJ2-3	NA	TRBD2	TGTGCCAGCGGGCGGACTAGCGGGGCCACAGATACGCAGTATTTT	CASGRTSGATDTQYF
TRBV30	TRBJ1-1	NA	TRBD1	TGTGCCTGGAGCGTCATGGGACAGCTCGCTTTCTTT	CAWSVMGQLAFF
TRBV11-3	TRBJ2-3	once	TRBD2	TGTGCCAGCAGCTCCTCAGGACTAGCTGGGCAGTATTTT	CASSSSGLAGQYF